This TCR beta chain emerged from a study of read filtering for tumor transcriptome and immune sequencing. Overall study: By R-ISS, stages I, II and III held about 8, 15 and 7 patients. Study-wide findings and caveats: Single-read clonotypes: about 81.9% of IR-seq clonotypes (around 3.5% of reads), 74.6% of RNA-seq clonotypes (around 48% of reads). IR-seq and RNA-seq agreed better without single-read clonotypes.

At the time of active disease, bone marrow was collected from every patient. The V gene lost 5 bases and the J gene lost 4 bases, with 12 bases spanning the gap. Per germline, CDR1 SGHTA and CDR2 FQGNSA. The CDR3 extends over 13 amino acids. In regard to this clonotype: Its target is unknown.

This library used around 0.4 ug RNA and molecular barcoded adaptors spanning alpha/delta and beta/gamma chains. TCRdb recomputed calls from the reads with MiXCR, one row per CDR3 protein. The table includes 20,000 to 25,000 distinct CDR3 sequences, approximately 15% detected once. V gene TRBV7-2 combines with J gene TRBJ2-7; weak D call: TRBD2 (6 bases). Sequencing was carried out using a population of CD138-negative cells sorted from bone marrow. The sequence was collected from a donor over 35 with multiple myeloma. CDR3 region: CASSAAEGYEQYF. CDR3 DNA sequence: TGTGCCAGCAGCGCCGCGGAGGGTTACGAGCAGTACTTC. The complete variable domain, with remaining parts taken from reference TRBV7-2 and TRBJ2-7, reads GAGVSQSPSNKVTEKGKDVELRCDPISGHTALYWYRQSLGQGLEFLIYFQGNSAPDKSGLPSDRFSAERTGGSVSTLTIQRTQQEDSAVYLCASSAAEGYEQYFGPGTRLTVT.